This T cell receptor beta chain was profiled in a study of blood T cell repertoires in COVID-19. Background on the study: The United States, Italy and Spain supplied acute and convalescent COVID-19 samples. PBMCs, B-cell-depleted T cells, or T cells were the source of the cDNA or gDNA that made up the material.

In the source study's methods: Nucleated cell counts were estimated from reference gene primer amplification. Data came from immunoSEQ multiplex PCR; TCRdb stores just in-frame clones and leaves some out. V, J and clone size were drawn from that table, and D and trimming were deduced from the DNA. Of around 260,000 clones listed, around 89% are singletons. CDR3 length: 16 amino acids. The J segment lost 5 bases and the V segment lost 3 bases, leaving 9 bases of the junction unmatched. Germline V CDR1 and CDR2: SGHDT, YYEEEE. This chain joins TRBV5-6 and TRBJ2-5, with 11 bases fitting TRBD2. Sequencing was performed on peripheral blood. This TCR derives from a man in his sixties who had recovered from COVID-19. In DNA, the CDR3 is TGTGCCAGCAGCTACCCTAGCGGGGGGCCCCGGGAGACCCAGTACTTC. Translation: CASSYPSGGPRETQYF.